The 3 T cell receptor beta chains below were found in one sample sequenced in a study of control samples from healthy donors and cancer patients. Measured with immunoSEQ multiplex PCR; TCRdb has only the in-frame clones, and not every one. The sample lists fewer than 500,000 clones, around 90% seen once, with 5.5% to 7.5% in the top ten. The sequencing sample was made of PBMCs. The receptors stem from a man aged 35-49 years with head and neck cancer.

A single count supports this clone. The rearrangement joins TRBV9 to TRBJ1-2; 8 nucleotides agree with TRBD1. Losses at the gene ends were 3 bases for V and 2 bases for J; bases not matched to a gene: 6. This CDR3 is built from 15 residues. Germline CDR1 is SGDLS and CDR2 is YYNGEE. This chain's CDR3 is CASSESRQGNYGYTF. CDR3 coding DNA: TGTGCCAGCAGCGAGAGCAGACAGGGGAACTATGGCTACACCTTC. Full variable domain (remainder filled in from reference TRBV9 and TRBJ1-2): DSGVTQTPKHLITATGQRVTLRCSPRSGDLSVYWYQQSLDQGLQFLIQYYNGEERAKGNILERFSAQQFPDLHSELNLSSLELGDSALYFCASSESRQGNYGYTFGSGTRLTVV.

This clone was observed once. The chain has TRBV9 and TRBJ1-4; D is perhaps TRBD1 (6 bases). The CDR3 is made up of 15 amino acids. Germline CDR1 reads SGDLS; CDR2 reads YYNGEE. Trimming removed 4 bases from V and 4 bases from J, with 14 bases in between. The CDR3 spells CASSTQGGVNEKLFF. The CDR3 nucleotides read TGTGCCAGCAGCACCCAAGGGGGGGTTAATGAAAAACTGTTTTTT.

This sequence joins TRBV5-1 and TRBJ1-1; 7 bases match TRBD1. The germline CDR1 and CDR2 sequences are SGHRS and YFSETQ. This CDR3 has 15 residues. Unmatched junction bases numbered 11, after V lost 3 bases and J lost 6 bases. CDR3 protein: CASSYGVRGAPEAFF. The CDR3 region has the DNA TGCGCCAGCAGCTATGGGGTCAGGGGGGCTCCTGAAGCTTTCTTT.